This T cell receptor (beta chain) comes out of a study of blood T cell repertoires in COVID-19. Looking at the study overall: Donors in the United States, Italy and Spain gave samples during acute or convalescent COVID-19. PBMCs, B-cell-depleted T cells, or T cells were the source of the cDNA or gDNA that made up the material.

TCRdb's copy holds only in-frame clones and misses some; the assay was immunoSEQ multiplex PCR. The sample records 150,000 or so clones, 80% to 90% being singletons. Per germline, CDR1 MNHEY and CDR2 SVGAGI. The CDR3 runs 15 residues. Trimming cost V 6 bases and J 0 bases, with 11 bases left between them. A Seattle source enrolled patients during active infection and followed them longitudinally. In this sample, this clone turned up once. Material for sequencing was peripheral blood. The rearrangement links TRBV6-5 to TRBJ1-4; possibly TRBD1 for D (6 bases). The clonotype was recovered from a man aged 18 to 29 with COVID-19, enrolled during active disease. CDR3 loop: CASSWDTSTNEKLFF. In DNA, the CDR3 is TGTGCCAGCAGCTGGGACACTTCAACTAATGAAAAACTGTTTTTT.